One T cell receptor (beta chain) is described in this entry. Clones were sequenced by immunoSEQ multiplex PCR, and TCRdb holds only the in-frame ones, with some missing. Of roughly 200,000 clones detected, approximately 84% appear once; the ten largest clones hold less than 5.5%. CDR1 is MNHNY, CDR2 SVGAGI, per germline (reference sequence). Trimming removed 7 bases from V and 0 bases from J, with 7 bases in between. The length of the CDR3 is 14 residues. The data were taken from a study of blood T cell repertoires in COVID-19. The receptor was isolated from a man between 50 and 59 years old with active or convalescent COVID-19. The sequenced sample was peripheral blood. The chain combines TRBV6-6 with TRBJ1-6, with unresolved D. The CDR3, as DNA: TGTGCCAGCAAAGGAGCCTCCTATAATTCACCCCTCCACTTT. This translates into CASKGASYNSPLHF.